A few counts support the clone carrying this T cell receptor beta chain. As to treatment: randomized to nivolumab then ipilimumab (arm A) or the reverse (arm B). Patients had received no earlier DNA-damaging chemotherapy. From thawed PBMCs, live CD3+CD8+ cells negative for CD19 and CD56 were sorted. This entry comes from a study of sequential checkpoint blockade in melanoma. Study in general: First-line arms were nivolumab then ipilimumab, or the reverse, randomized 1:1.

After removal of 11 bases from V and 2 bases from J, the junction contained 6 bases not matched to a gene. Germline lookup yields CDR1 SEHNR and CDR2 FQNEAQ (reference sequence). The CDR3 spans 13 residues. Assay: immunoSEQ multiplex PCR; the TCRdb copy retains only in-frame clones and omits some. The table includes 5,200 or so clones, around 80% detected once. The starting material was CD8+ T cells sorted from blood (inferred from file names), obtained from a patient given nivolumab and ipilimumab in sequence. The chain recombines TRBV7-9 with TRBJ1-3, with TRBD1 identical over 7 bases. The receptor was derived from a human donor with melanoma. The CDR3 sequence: CALQGSTGNTIYF. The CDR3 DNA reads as TGTGCCTTACAGGGGAGCACTGGAAACACCATATATTTT.